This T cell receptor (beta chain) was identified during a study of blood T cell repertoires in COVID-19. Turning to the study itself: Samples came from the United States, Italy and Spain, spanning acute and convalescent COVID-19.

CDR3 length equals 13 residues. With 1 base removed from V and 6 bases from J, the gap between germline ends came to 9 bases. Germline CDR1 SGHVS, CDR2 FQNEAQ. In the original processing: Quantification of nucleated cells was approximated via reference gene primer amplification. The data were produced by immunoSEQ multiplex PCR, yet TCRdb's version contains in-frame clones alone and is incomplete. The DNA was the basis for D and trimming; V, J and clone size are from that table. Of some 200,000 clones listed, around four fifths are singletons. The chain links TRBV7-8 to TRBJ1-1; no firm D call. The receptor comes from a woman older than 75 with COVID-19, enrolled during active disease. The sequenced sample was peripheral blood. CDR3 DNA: TGTGCCAGCAGCTTAGGATTGCGAGCTGAAGCTTTCTTT. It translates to CASSLGLRAEAFF.